The TCR beta chain under discussion was sequenced for a study of blood T cell repertoires in COVID-19. CDR3 length equals 15 residues. In germline, CDR1 is KGHSH, CDR2 LQKENI. Trimming removed 2 bases from V and 0 bases from J, with 11 bases in between. The Seattle site enrolled patients during active infection and followed them longitudinally. The assay was immunoSEQ multiplex PCR, and TCRdb's table has in-frame clones only and misses some. The table has some 400,000 clones, roughly 86% seen once. The J gene is TRBJ2-7, the V gene TRBV18; TRBD2 is a possible D gene (5 bases). The clonotype originates from an older woman with COVID-19, enrolled during active disease. Material: peripheral blood. The CDR3 is CASSPRGFSSYEQYF. The CDR3 DNA follows: TGTGCCAGCTCACCAAGAGGGTTCAGCTCCTACGAGCAGTACTTC.